The clone carrying this TCR beta chain was observed a handful of times. CDR1 SGHVS and CDR2 FQNEAQ come from the germline V gene. The CDR3 is made up of 15 amino acids. The V gene end was trimmed by 0 bases and the J gene end by 3 bases; junction bases not matched to a gene: 1. The data were taken from a study of cytomegalovirus exposure and HLA in healthy donors. The PCR was carried out with 60 Vbeta primers and 13 Jbeta primers. Generated by immunoSEQ multiplex PCR, the TCRdb table keeps only in-frame clones and is missing some. Among 150,000 to 180,000 clones listed, around 70% were seen once. The chain joins TRBV7-8 to TRBJ1-2, with 10 nucleotides matching TRBD1. The sample consisted of PBMCs. This TCR derives from a man aged 30 to 45 in good health and CMV-seronegative. The CDR3 sequence is CASSLAGTGDYGYTF. The CDR3 nucleotides read TGTGCCAGCAGCTTAGCCGGGACAGGGGACTATGGCTACACCTTC.